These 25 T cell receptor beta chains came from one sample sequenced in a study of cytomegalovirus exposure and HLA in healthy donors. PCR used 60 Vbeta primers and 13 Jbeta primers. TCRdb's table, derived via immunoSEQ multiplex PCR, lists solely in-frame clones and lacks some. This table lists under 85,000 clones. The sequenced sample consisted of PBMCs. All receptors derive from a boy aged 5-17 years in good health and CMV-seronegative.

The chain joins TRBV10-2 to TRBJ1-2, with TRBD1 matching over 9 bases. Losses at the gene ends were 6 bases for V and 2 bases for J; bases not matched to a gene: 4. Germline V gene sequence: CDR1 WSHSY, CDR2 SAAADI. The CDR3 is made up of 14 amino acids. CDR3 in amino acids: CASREQGANYGYTF. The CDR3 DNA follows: TGCGCCAGCAGGGAACAGGGGGCAAACTATGGCTACACCTTC.

The CDR3, as DNA: TGTGCCAGCAGCTTAGGTAGGTCCCTTTCGGACTTAAACACTGAAGCTTTCTTT. Its protein is CASSLGRSLSDLNTEAFF. This rearrangement joins TRBV11-2 to TRBJ1-1; D gene unclear. CDR1 SGHAT and CDR2 FQNNGV come from the germline V gene. The V gene lost 1 base and the J gene lost 2 bases, with 20 bases spanning the gap. This CDR3 contains 18 residues.

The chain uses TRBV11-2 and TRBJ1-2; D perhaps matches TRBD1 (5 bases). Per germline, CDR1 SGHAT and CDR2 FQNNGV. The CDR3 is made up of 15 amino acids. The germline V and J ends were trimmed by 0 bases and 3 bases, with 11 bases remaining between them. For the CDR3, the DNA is TGTGCCAGCAGCTTAGAGGCAGGGAAGGACTATGGCTACACCTTC. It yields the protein CASSLEAGKDYGYTF.

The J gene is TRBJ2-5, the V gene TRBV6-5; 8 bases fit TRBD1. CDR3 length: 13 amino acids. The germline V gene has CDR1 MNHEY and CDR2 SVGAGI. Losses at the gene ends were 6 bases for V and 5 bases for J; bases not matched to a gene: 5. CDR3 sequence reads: CASSLTGDETQYF. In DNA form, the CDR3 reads TGTGCCAGCAGCCTGACAGGGGACGAGACCCAGTACTTC.

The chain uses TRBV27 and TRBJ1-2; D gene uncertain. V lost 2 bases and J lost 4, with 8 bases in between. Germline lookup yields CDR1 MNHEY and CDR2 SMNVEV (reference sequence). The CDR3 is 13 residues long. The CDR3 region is CASSLGQSYGYTF. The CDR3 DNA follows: TGTGCCAGCAGTTTAGGGCAGAGCTATGGCTACACCTTC.

CDR3 in amino acids: CASARVPTTNEKLFF. In nucleotides, the CDR3 is TGTGCCAGCGCCAGGGTTCCGACAACTAATGAAAAACTGTTTTTT. The V and J genes are TRBV2 and TRBJ1-4; tentative D call: TRBD1 (5 bases). Germline CDR1 and CDR2: SNHLY and FYNNEI. CDR3 size: 15 residues. V dropped 8 bases and J dropped 0 bases, with 13 bases sitting between them.

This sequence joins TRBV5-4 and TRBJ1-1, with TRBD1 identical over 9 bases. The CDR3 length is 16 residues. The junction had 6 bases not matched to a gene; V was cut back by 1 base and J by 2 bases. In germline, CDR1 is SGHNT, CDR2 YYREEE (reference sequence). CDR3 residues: CASSLMGQGLNTEAFF. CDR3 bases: TGTGCCAGCAGCTTGATGGGACAGGGTTTAAACACTGAAGCTTTCTTT.

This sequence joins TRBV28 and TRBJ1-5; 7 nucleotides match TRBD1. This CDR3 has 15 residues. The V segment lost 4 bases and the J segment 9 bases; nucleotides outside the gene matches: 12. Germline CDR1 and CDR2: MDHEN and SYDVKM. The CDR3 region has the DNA TGTGCCAGCAGTTCCGGACAGGATCCAAGAGGGCCCCAGCATTTT. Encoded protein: CASSSGQDPRGPQHF.

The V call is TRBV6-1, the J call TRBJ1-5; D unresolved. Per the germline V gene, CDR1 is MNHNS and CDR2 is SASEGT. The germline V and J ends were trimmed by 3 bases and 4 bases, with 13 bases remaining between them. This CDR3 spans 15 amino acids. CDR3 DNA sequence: TGTGCCAGCAGTGATGAGGGATCATTGAATCAGCCCCAGCATTTT. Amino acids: CASSDEGSLNQPQHF.

The CDR3 loop is CASNPILNTEAFF. CDR3 coding DNA: TGTGCCAGCAACCCTATTCTAAACACTGAAGCTTTCTTT. The chain is built from TRBV6-6 and TRBJ1-1; no firm D call. From germline, CDR1 is MNHNY and CDR2 SVGAGI (reference sequence). V was pared by 7 bases and J by 2 bases, with 11 bases between. The CDR3 is 13 residues long.

This CDR3 reads CASAVAPGARVAFF. CDR3 DNA: TGTGCCAGCGCTGTAGCTCCAGGGGCAAGGGTAGCTTTCTTT. V usage is TRBV6-4 and J usage is TRBJ1-1; tentative D call: TRBD1 (6 bases). The V end was cut by 8 bases, the J end by 10 bases, with 23 bases between. The CDR3 loop spans 14 amino acids. Germline lookup yields CDR1 MRHNA and CDR2 SNTAGT.

The CDR3 loop is CASRPGINHGYTF. CDR3 DNA sequence: TGTGCCAGCAGGCCCGGGATCAACCATGGCTACACCTTC. The V gene is TRBV6-1, the J gene TRBJ1-2; no firm D call. V was shortened by 6 bases and J by 6 bases, with 14 bases between the two germline ends. Germline CDR1 and CDR2: MNHNS and SASEGT. CDR3 size: 13 residues.

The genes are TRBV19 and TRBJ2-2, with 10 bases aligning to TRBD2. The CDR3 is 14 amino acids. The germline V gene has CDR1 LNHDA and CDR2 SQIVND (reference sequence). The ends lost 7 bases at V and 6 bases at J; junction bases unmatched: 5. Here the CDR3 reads CASKRSGGSGELFF. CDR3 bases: TGTGCCAGTAAACGTAGCGGGGGGTCCGGGGAGCTGTTTTTT.

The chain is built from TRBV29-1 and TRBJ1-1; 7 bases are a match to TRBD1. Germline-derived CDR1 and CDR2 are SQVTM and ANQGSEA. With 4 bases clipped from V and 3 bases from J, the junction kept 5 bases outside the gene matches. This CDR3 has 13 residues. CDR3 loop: CSVVRGLYTEAFF. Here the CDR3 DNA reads TGCAGCGTTGTTAGGGGGCTGTACACTGAAGCTTTCTTT.

The CDR3 reads CASSPLAGAHNEQFF. For the CDR3, the DNA is TGCGCCAGCAGCCCTCTAGCGGGGGCGCACAATGAGCAGTTCTTC. This chain links TRBV5-1 with TRBJ2-1; TRBD2 matches at 10 bases. CDR1 and CDR2 (germline): SGHRS, YFSETQ. J gave up 5 bases and V 4 bases, and 6 bases lay outside the gene matches. The CDR3 covers 15 residues. The complete variable domain, with remaining parts taken from reference TRBV5-1 and TRBJ2-1, reads KAGVTQTPRYLIKTRGQQVTLSCSPISGHRSVSWYQQTPGQGLQFLFEYFSETQRNKGNFPGRFSGRQFSNSRSEMNVSTLELGDSALYLCASSPLAGAHNEQFFGPGTRLTVL.

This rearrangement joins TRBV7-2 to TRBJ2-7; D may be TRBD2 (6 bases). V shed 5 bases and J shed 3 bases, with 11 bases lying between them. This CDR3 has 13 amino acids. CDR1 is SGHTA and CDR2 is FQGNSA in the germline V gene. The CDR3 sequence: CASSPGGVYEQYF. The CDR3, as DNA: TGTGCCAGCAGCCCCGGAGGGGTCTACGAGCAGTACTTC.

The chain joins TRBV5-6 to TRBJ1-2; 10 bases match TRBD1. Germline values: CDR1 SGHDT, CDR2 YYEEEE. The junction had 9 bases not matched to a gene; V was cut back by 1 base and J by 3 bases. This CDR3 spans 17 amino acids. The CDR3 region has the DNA TGTGCCAGCAGCTTGTACCGGGACAGGGGTCATGACTATGGCTACACCTTC. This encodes CASSLYRDRGHDYGYTF.

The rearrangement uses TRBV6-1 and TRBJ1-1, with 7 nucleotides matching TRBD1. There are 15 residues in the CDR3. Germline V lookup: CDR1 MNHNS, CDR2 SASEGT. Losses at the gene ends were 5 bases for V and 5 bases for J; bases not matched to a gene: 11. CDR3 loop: CASSPGDRAATEAFF. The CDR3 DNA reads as TGTGCCAGCAGTCCCGGAGACAGGGCGGCGACTGAAGCTTTCTTT.

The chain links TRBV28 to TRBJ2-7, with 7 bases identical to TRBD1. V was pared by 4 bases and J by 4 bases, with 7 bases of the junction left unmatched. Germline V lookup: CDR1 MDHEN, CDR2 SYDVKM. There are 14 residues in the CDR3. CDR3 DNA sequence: TGTGCCAGCAGTTCCCCGGACAGGTCTTACGAGCAGTACTTC. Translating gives CASSSPDRSYEQYF.

This chain's CDR3 is CASSEVETGVGYTF. The CDR3 DNA follows: TGTGCCAGCAGTGAAGTCGAGACAGGGGTTGGCTACACCTTC. The chain joins TRBV6-1 to TRBJ1-2, with TRBD1 identical over 8 bases. Germline lookup yields CDR1 MNHNS and CDR2 SASEGT. The V segment lost 1 base and the J segment 7 bases; nucleotides outside the gene matches: 5. The CDR3 has 14 amino acids.

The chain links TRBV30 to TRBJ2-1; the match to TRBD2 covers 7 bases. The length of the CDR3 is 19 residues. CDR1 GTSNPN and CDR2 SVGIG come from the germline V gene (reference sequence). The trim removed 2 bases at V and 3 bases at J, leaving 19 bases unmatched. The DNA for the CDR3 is TGTGCCTGGAGTCAACTTAACCGGGACTATTCTTCGCGCTACAATGAGCAGTTCTTC. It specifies CAWSQLNRDYSSRYNEQFF.

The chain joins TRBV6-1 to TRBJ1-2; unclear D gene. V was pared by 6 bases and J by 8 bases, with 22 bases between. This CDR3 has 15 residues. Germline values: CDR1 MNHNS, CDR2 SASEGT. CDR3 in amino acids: CASRARFDPTRGYTF. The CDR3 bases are TGTGCCAGCAGGGCCAGATTCGACCCCACGAGGGGCTACACCTTC.

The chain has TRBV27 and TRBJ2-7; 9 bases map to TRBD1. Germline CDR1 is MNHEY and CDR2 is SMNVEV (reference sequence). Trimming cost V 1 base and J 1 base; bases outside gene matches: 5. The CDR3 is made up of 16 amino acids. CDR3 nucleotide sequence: TGTGCCAGCAGTTTATGGACCGGGACAGGGTCCTACGAGCAGTACTTC. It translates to CASSLWTGTGSYEQYF.

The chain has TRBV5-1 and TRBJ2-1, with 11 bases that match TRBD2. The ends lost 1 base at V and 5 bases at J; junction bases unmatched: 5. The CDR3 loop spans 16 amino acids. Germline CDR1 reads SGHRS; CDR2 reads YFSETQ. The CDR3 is CASSLTGTSGDNEQFF. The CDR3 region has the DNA TGCGCCAGCAGCTTGACCGGGACTAGCGGCGACAATGAGCAGTTCTTC.

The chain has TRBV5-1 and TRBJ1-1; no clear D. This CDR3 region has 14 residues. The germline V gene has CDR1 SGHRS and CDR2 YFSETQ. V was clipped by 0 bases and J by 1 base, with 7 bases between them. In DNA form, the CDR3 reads TGCGCCAGCAGCTTGGTTGGCCAGAACACTGAAGCTTTCTTT. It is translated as CASSLVGQNTEAFF.